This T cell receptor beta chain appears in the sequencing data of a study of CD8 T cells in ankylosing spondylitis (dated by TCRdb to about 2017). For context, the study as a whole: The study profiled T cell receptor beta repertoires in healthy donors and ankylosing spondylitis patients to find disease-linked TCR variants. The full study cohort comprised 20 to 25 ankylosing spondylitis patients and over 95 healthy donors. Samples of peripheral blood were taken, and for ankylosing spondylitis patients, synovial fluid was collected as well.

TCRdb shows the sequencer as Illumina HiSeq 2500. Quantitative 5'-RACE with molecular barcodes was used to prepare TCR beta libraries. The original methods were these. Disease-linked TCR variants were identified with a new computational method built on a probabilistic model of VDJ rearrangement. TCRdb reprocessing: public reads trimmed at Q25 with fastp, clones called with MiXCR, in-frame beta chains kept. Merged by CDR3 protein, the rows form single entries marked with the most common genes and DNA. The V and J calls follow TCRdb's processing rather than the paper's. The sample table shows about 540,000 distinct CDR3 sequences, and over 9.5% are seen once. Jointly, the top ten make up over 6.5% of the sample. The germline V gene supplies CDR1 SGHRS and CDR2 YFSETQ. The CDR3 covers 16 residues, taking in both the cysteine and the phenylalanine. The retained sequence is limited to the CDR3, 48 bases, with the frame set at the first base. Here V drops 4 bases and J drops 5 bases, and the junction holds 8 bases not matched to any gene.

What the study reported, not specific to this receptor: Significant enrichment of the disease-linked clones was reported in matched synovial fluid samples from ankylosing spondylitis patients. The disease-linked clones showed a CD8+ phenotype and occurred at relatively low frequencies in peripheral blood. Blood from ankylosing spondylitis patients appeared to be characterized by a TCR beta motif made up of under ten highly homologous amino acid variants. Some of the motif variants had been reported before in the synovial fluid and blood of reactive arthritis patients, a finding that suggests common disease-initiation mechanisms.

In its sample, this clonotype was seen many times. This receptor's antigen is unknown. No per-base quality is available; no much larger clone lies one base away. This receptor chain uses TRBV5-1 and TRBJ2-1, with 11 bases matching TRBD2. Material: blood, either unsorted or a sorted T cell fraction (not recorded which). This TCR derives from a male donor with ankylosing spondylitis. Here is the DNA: TGCGCCAGCAGCCGACGTAGCGGGAGGGCCCACAATGAGCAGTTCTTC. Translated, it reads CASSRRSGRAHNEQFF.